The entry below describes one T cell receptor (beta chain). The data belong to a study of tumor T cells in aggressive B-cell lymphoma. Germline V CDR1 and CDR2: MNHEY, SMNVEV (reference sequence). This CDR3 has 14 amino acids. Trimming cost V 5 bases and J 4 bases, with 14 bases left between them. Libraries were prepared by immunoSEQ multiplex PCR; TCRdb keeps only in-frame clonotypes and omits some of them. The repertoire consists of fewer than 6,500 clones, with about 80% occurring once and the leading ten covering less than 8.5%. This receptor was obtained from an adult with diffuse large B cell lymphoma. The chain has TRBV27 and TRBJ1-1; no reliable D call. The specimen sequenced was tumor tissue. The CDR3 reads CASSSSGLATEAFF. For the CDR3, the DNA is TGTGCCAGCAGTAGCTCCGGGTTGGCCACTGAAGCTTTCTTT.